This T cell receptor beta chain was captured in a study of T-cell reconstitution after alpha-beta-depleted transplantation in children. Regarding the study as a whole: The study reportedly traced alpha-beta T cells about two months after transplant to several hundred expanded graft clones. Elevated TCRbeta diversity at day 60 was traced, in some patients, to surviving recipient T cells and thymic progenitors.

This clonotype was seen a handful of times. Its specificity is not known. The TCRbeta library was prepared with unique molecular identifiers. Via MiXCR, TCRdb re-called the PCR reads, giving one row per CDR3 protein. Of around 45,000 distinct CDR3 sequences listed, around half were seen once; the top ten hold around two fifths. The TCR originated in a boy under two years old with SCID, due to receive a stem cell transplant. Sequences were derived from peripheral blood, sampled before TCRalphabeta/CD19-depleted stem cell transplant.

CDR3 in amino acids: CASSVLSTDTQYF. The CDR3 DNA is TGTGCCAGCAGCGTACTAAGCACAGATACGCAGTATTTT. V gene TRBV9 combines with J gene TRBJ2-3, with D hard to call. The V end lost 1 base, the J end lost 0 bases, and 3 bases lay between the germline ends. Per germline, CDR1 SGDLS and CDR2 YYNGEE. The CDR3 extends over 13 amino acids.